Below are 21 T cell receptor beta chains sequenced from a single sample in a study of cytomegalovirus exposure and HLA in healthy donors. 60 Vbeta and 13 Jbeta primers were used in PCR. TCRdb keeps only in-frame clones here, not all; method: immunoSEQ multiplex PCR. This table holds roughly 190,000 clones, around 75% found once. Sequenced: PBMCs. The origin of the receptors is a woman aged 50 to 60 in good health and CMV-seronegative.

The chain joins TRBV7-8 to TRBJ2-5; TRBD1 aligns across 9 bases. The end of the DNA fits TRBJ2-7 better, so the J call may be wrong. The CDR3 is made up of 14 amino acids. Germline loops: CDR1 SGHVS, CDR2 FQNEAQ. The CDR3 loop reads CASSLGQGAYEQYF. The CDR3 nucleotides read TGTGCCAGCAGCTTAGGACAGGGGGCCTACGAGCAGTACTTC.

The gene calls are TRBV19 and TRBJ2-3; D uncertain. This CDR3 is built from 10 residues. Germline-derived CDR1 and CDR2 are LNHDA and SQIVND (reference sequence). The germline V and J ends were trimmed by 7 bases and 6 bases, with 5 bases remaining between them. The CDR3 region has the DNA TGTGCCAGTACCGGGGATACGCAGTATTTT. It translates to CASTGDTQYF.

V is TRBV19 and J is TRBJ1-1; the match to TRBD1 covers 10 bases. This CDR3 has 15 residues. After removal of 6 bases from V and 1 base from J, the junction contained 5 bases not matched to a gene. Per germline, CDR1 LNHDA and CDR2 SQIVND (reference sequence). For the CDR3, the DNA is TGTGCCAGTAGAGGGACAGGGGCCACGAACACTGAAGCTTTCTTT. Amino acids: CASRGTGATNTEAFF.

V usage is TRBV11-2 and J usage is TRBJ2-7; 8 bases line up with TRBD1. Germline V gene sequence: CDR1 SGHAT, CDR2 FQNNGV. The CDR3 runs to 16 residues. V shed 6 bases and J 7 bases; nucleotides not matched to a gene: 17. The CDR3 DNA reads TGTGCCAGCAGTTCTCAGGGGGCGACCTACCTGGGGGAGCAGTACTTC. Residues: CASSSQGATYLGEQYF.

V and J are TRBV5-1 and TRBJ2-5; 7 bases are shared with TRBD2. TRBJ2-7 matches the DNA end more closely, so the J call is doubtful. From germline, CDR1 is SGHRS and CDR2 YFSETQ. CDR3 length equals 16 residues. The CDR3 spells CASSLEPAGFSYEQYF. The CDR3 DNA is TGCGCCAGCAGCTTGGAACCAGCGGGATTCTCCTACGAGCAGTACTTC.

The V and J genes are TRBV5-4 and TRBJ2-1; TRBD2 agrees at 13 bases. Germline V gene data show CDR1 as SGHNT and CDR2 as YYREEE (reference sequence). Unmatched junction bases numbered 10, after V lost 3 bases and J lost 4 bases. The CDR3 runs to 18 residues. This CDR3 is CASSSRTSGSGVYNEQFF. CDR3 sequence (DNA): TGTGCCAGCAGCTCCCGGACTAGCGGGAGTGGGGTATACAATGAGCAGTTCTTC.

This sequence joins TRBV19 and TRBJ1-1; 7 bases are shared with TRBD1. V trimming: 7 bases; J trimming: 5 bases; junction bases outside the gene matches: 10. The CDR3 runs 14 residues. The V gene's germline CDR1 is LNHDA and CDR2 SQIVND (reference sequence). CDR3 region: CASNLRQGGTEAFF. CDR3 nucleotides: TGTGCCAGTAACCTGAGACAGGGTGGGACTGAAGCTTTCTTT.

The DNA of the CDR3 is TGCGCCAGCAGCCCGCAATTGAGTGGAAACACCATATATTTT. This codes for CASSPQLSGNTIYF. The rearrangement uses TRBV4-1 and TRBJ1-3; no reliable D call. The V end was cut by 4 bases, the J end by 3 bases, with 10 bases between. The CDR3 runs to 14 residues. From germline, CDR1 is MGHRA and CDR2 YSYEKL.

Points on this clone: One end of the junction fails to match germline, which may point to a read error. This chain links TRBV2 with TRBJ2-1; TRBD2 matches 11 bases. The CDR3 length is 16 residues. CDR1 is SNHLY, CDR2 FYNNEI, per germline. Here the CDR3 reads CASSEALAGGSNEQFF. Written as DNA, the CDR3 is TGTGCTAGCAGTGAAGCGCTAGCGGGGGGCTCCAATGAGCAGTTCTTC.

Details on this clone: Other DNA sequences within the sample encode an identical CDR3. J is TRBJ1-2 and V is TRBV4-1; TRBD1 matches at 8 bases. The CDR3 is 17 residues long. CDR1 is MGHRA and CDR2 is YSYEKL in the germline V gene. The ends lost 0 bases at V and 1 base at J; junction bases unmatched: 7. The CDR3: CASSQEGQGAVNYGYTF. Written as DNA, the CDR3 is TGCGCCAGCAGCCAAGAGGGGCAGGGGGCGGTTAACTATGGCTACACCTTC.

As DNA, the CDR3 is TGTGCCAGCAGCTTAAGTCCAGCAGGCAACTACGAGCAGTACTTC. Translated: CASSLSPAGNYEQYF. The chain carries TRBV7-8 and TRBJ2-7; D not certain. The length of the CDR3 is 15 residues. V was pared by 2 bases and J by 3 bases, with 14 bases between. Germline CDR1 and CDR2: SGHVS and FQNEAQ.

For this clone: A read error may explain this, as a much larger clone is one base away. The chain employs TRBV5-4 and TRBJ1-2; no firm D call. V gave up 4 bases and J gave up 6 bases, with 13 bases separating them. In germline, CDR1 is SGHNT, CDR2 YYREEE (reference sequence). The CDR3 contains 13 residues. CDR3 DNA: TGTGCCAGCAGCGAACGGGGAAACCATGGCTACACCTTC. The encoded protein is CASSERGNHGYTF.

The chain has TRBV30 and TRBJ2-1; D may be TRBD1 (5 bases). V was shortened by 6 bases and J by 3 bases, with 12 bases between the two germline ends. Per the germline V gene, CDR1 is GTSNPN and CDR2 is SVGIG (reference sequence). The CDR3 length is 13 residues. CDR3 sequence reads: CACPQGYYNEQFF. CDR3 in DNA: TGTGCCTGTCCCCAGGGATACTACAATGAGCAGTTCTTC.

CDR3 in amino acids: CASSLEGGFWFF. CDR3 coding DNA: TGCGCCAGCAGCTTGGAGGGAGGGTTTTGGTTCTTC. The genes are TRBV5-1 and TRBJ2-1; 7 bases are shared with TRBD2. The CDR3 loop spans 12 amino acids. Germline trimming cut 0 bases from V and 15 bases from J; bases unmatched to any gene: 6. Germline V gene sequence: CDR1 SGHRS, CDR2 YFSETQ.

The chain links TRBV7-2 to TRBJ2-7; 8 bases are a match to TRBD1. V shed 1 base, J shed 3 bases, and the junction held 8 bases outside the gene matches. This CDR3 contains 16 residues. CDR1 and CDR2 (germline): SGHTA, FQGNSA. CDR3 protein: CASSLGSQGVFYEQYF. CDR3 DNA: TGTGCCAGCAGCTTAGGTTCACAGGGGGTTTTCTACGAGCAGTACTTC.

This chain links TRBV9 with TRBJ2-5, with 9 nucleotides matching TRBD1. Germline V gives CDR1 SGDLS, CDR2 YYNGEE. This CDR3 spans 15 amino acids. V lost 4 bases, J lost 2 bases, and 6 bases stayed unmatched. The CDR3 DNA sequence: TGTGCCAGCAGCCGAAGGGGGACAGGGCAAGAGACCCAGTACTTC. Amino acids: CASSRRGTGQETQYF.

The chain uses TRBV12-5 and TRBJ2-3; 9 nucleotides match TRBD2. V gave up 6 bases and J gave up 6 bases; unmatched junction bases: 13. Germline values: CDR1 LGHNT, CDR2 FRNRAP. CDR3 length equals 16 residues. For the CDR3, the DNA is TGTGCTAGTGGGCCCCCGGGCGGGGGGGCTTGGGATACGCAGTATTTT. As protein: CASGPPGGGAWDTQYF.

The chain joins TRBV11-2 to TRBJ2-2; TRBD2 is a possible D gene (6 bases). Looked up from germline, CDR1 is SGHAT and CDR2 is FQNNGV. The V end lost 5 bases, the J end lost 0 bases, and 10 bases lay between the germline ends. This CDR3 has 15 residues. The CDR3 DNA is TGTGCCAGCAGCGCGGGACGGACGAACACCGGGGAGCTGTTTTTT. This sequence encodes CASSAGRTNTGELFF.

The chain recombines TRBV11-2 with TRBJ2-7, with 8 positions matching TRBD2. The J segment lost 4 bases and the V segment lost 5 bases, leaving 7 bases of the junction unmatched. CDR3 size: 14 residues. Germline values: CDR1 SGHAT, CDR2 FQNNGV. CDR3 bases: TGTGCCAGCAGCCCCGGGACTAGTGGGTACGAGCAGTACTTC. Translating gives CASSPGTSGYEQYF.

The chain recombines TRBV10-3 with TRBJ2-7, with 7 bases that match TRBD1. Germline CDR1 ENHRY, CDR2 SYGVKD. This CDR3 has 15 residues. V lost 2 bases and J lost 6; bases outside the gene matches: 10. Here the CDR3 reads CAISEREQGIGEQYF. The CDR3 DNA reads as TGTGCCATCAGTGAGAGGGAACAGGGGATAGGCGAGCAGTACTTC.

This clone has just one count. The V and J genes are TRBV5-1 and TRBJ2-3, with TRBD2 identical over 9 bases. The CDR3 covers 17 residues. Germline trimming cut 0 bases from V and 0 bases from J; bases unmatched to any gene: 5. Germline values: CDR1 SGHRS, CDR2 YFSETQ. The CDR3 spells CASSLGGSGGSTDTQYF. The CDR3 DNA is TGCGCCAGCAGCTTGGGTGGTAGCGGGGGAAGCACAGATACGCAGTATTTT.